This T cell receptor beta chain was sequenced for a study of Ad26.COV2.S vaccination and SARS-CoV-2 variants. TCRdb's table, derived via immunoSEQ multiplex PCR, lists solely in-frame clones and lacks some. This sample has 350,000 to 500,000 clones, with 90% found just once. Treatment noted: around 19 received Ad26.COV2.S at low or high dose, single or two shots; about 5 received placebo; per-sample allocation not given. After the first vaccine or placebo injection, samples were drawn on day 63. Looked up from germline, CDR1 is LNHNV and CDR2 is YYDKDF (reference sequence). The CDR3 runs to 15 residues. V was clipped by 0 bases and J by 1 base, with 7 bases between them. This clone was seen more than once but under ten times.

This chain joins TRBV15 and TRBJ1-5, with D uncertain. The receptor comes from a person aged 18-60 years who received the Ad26.COV2.S COVID-19 vaccine or a placebo. The specimen was peripheral blood, collected in a trial of Ad26.COV2.S vaccine versus placebo. CDR3 amino acids: CATSRDQLSNQPQHF. The CDR3 DNA reads TGTGCCACCAGCAGAGATCAATTGAGCAATCAGCCCCAGCATTTT.